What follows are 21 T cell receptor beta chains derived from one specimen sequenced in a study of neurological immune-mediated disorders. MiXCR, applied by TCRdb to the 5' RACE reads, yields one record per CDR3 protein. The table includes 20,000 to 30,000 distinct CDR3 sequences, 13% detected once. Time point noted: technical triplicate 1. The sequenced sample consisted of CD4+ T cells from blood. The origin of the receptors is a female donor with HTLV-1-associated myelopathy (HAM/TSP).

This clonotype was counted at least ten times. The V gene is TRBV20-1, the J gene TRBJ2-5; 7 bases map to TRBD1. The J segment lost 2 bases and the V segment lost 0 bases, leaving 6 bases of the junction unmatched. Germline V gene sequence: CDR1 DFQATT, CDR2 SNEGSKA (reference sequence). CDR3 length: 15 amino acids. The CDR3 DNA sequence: TGCAGTGCTAGAGATGACGGGACAGCACAAGAGACCCAGTACTTC. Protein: CSARDDGTAQETQYF.

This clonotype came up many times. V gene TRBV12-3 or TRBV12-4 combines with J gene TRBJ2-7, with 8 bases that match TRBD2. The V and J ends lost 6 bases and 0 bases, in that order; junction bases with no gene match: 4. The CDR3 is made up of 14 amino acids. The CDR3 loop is CASRIAGNSYEQYF. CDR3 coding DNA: TGTGCCAGCAGGATAGCGGGAAACTCCTACGAGCAGTACTTC.

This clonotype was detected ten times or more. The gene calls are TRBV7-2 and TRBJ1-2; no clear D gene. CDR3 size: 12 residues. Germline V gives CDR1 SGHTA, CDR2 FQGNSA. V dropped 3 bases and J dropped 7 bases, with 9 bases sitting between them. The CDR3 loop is CASSLERVGYTF. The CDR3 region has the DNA TGTGCCAGCAGCTTGGAGAGGGTTGGCTACACCTTC.

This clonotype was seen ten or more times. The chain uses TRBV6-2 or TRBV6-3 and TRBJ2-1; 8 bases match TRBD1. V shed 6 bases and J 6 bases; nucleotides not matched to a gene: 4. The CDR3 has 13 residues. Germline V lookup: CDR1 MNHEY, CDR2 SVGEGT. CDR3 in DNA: TGTGCCAGCAGCGGGACAGGACGCAATGAGCAGTTCTTC. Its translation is CASSGTGRNEQFF.

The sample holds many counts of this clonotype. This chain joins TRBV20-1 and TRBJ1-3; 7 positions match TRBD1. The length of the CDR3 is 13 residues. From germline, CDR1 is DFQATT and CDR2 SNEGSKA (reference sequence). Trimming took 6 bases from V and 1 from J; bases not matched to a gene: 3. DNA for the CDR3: TGCAGTGCCCGGACAGGTTCTGGAAACACCATATATTTT. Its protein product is CSARTGSGNTIYF.

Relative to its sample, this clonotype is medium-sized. CDR3 in DNA: TGCAGCGTTGATGCGGGGTTAGGTACAGATACGCAGTATTTT. Protein sequence: CSVDAGLGTDTQYF. The chain carries TRBV29-1 and TRBJ2-3; the D gene is possibly TRBD2 (6 bases). Trimming shortened V by 3 bases and J by 3 bases, and 13 bases separated the two germline ends. The length of the CDR3 is 14 residues. Germline V gene data show CDR1 as SQVTM and CDR2 as ANQGSEA.

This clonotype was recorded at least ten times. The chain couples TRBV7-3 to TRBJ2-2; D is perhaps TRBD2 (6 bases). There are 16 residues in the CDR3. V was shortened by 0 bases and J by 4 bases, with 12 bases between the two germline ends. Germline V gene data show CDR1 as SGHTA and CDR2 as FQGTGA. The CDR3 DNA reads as TGTGCCAGCAGCTTAACTCGGCAGGGAGGCACCGGGGAGCTGTTTTTT. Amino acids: CASSLTRQGGTGELFF.

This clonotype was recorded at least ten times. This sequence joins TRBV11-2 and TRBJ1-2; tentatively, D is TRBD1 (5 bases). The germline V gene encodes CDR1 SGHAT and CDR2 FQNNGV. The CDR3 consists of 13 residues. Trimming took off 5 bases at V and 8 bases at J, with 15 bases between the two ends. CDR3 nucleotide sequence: TGTGCCAGCAGCCCCTCAGGGATGGAGGGCTACACCTTC. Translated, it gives CASSPSGMEGYTF.

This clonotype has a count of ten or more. The CDR3 spells CASSPLGGSNQPQHF. In nucleotides, the CDR3 is TGTGCCAGCTCACCACTGGGTGGAAGCAATCAGCCCCAGCATTTT. The chain is built from TRBV18 and TRBJ1-5; the D is unclear. The germline V gene has CDR1 KGHSH and CDR2 LQKENI. Trimming removed 1 base from V and 1 base from J, with 8 bases in between. This CDR3 spans 15 amino acids.

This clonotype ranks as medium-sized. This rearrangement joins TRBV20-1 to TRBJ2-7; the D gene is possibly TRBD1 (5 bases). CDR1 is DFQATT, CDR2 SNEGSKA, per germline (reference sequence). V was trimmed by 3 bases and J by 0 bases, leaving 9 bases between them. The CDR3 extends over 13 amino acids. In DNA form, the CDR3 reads TGCAGTGCTAGTTGGGGCAGCTCCTACGAGCAGTACTTC. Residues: CSASWGSSYEQYF.

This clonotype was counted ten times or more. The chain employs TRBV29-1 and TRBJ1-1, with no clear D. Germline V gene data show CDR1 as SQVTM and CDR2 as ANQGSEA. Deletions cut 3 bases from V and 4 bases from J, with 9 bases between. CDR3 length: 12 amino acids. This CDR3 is CSVDTWGTEAFF. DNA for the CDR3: TGCAGCGTTGACACTTGGGGCACTGAAGCTTTCTTT.

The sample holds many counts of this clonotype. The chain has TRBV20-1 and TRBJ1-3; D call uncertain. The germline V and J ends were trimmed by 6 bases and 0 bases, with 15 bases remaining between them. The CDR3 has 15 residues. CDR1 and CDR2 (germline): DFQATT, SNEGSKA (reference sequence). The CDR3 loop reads CSASGWGSSGNTIYF. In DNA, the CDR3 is TGCAGTGCCTCTGGGTGGGGAAGCTCTGGAAACACCATATATTTT.

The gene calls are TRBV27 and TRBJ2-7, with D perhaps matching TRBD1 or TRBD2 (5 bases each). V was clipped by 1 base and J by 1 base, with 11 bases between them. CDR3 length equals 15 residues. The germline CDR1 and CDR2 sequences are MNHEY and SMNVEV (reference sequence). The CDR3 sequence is CASSLFYGASYEQYF. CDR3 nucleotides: TGTGCCAGCAGTTTATTCTACGGGGCGTCCTACGAGCAGTACTTC.

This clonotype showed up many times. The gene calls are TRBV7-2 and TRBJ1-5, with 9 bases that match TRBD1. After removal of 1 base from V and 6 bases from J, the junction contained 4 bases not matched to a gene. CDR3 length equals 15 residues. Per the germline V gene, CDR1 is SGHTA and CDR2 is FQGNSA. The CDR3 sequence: CASSLGAQGAQPQHF. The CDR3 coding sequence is TGTGCCAGCAGCTTAGGGGCACAGGGGGCTCAGCCCCAGCATTTT.

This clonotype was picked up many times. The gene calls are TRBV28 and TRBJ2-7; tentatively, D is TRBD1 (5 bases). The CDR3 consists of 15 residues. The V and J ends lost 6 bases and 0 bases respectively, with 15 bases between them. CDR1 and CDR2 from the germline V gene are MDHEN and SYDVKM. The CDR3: CASSIQGLSSYEQYF. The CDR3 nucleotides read TGTGCCAGCAGCATCCAGGGCTTAAGCTCCTACGAGCAGTACTTC.

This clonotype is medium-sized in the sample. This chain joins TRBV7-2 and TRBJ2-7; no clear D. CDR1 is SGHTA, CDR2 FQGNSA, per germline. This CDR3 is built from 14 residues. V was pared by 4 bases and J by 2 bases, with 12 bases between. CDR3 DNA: TGTGCCAGCAGCTACTCAGCCCTACCCTACGAGCAGTACTTC. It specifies CASSYSALPYEQYF.

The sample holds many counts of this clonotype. Here the CDR3 reads CASSPPGFSYNEQFF. The CDR3, as DNA: TGTGCCAGCAGCCCACCAGGGTTCTCCTACAATGAGCAGTTCTTC. The rearrangement joins TRBV12-3 or TRBV12-4 to TRBJ2-1, with D perhaps TRBD1 (5 bases). This CDR3 is built from 15 residues. Deletions cut 6 bases from V and 0 bases from J, with 12 bases between.

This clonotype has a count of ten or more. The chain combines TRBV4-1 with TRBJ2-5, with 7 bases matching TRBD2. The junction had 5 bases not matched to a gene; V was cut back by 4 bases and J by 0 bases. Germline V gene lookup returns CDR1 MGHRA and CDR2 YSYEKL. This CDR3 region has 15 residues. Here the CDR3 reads CASSRGGGYQETQYF. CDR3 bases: TGCGCCAGCAGCCGGGGGGGGGGGTACCAAGAGACCCAGTACTTC.

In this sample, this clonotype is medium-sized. CDR3 protein: CASSQEGLAGGFQETQYF. The CDR3, as DNA: TGCGCCAGCAGCCAAGAAGGGCTAGCGGGGGGATTCCAAGAGACCCAGTACTTC. V is TRBV4-1 and J is TRBJ2-5; TRBD2 matches 11 bases. In germline, CDR1 is MGHRA, CDR2 YSYEKL. The CDR3 has 18 residues. V shed 0 bases, J shed 1 base, and the junction held 7 bases outside the gene matches.

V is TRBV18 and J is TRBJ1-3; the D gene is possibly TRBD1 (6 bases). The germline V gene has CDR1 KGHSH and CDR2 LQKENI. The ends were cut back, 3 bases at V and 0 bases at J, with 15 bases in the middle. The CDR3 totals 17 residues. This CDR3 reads CASSPRRGEGSGNTIYF. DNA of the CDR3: TGTGCCAGCTCACCGCGCAGGGGAGAGGGCTCTGGAAACACCATATATTTT.

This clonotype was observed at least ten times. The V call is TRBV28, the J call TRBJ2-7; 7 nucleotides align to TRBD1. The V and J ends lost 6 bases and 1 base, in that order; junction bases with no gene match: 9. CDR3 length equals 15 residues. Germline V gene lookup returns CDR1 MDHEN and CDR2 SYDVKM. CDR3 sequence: CASSEGSGQSYEQYF. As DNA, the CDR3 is TGTGCCAGCAGCGAAGGGTCGGGACAGTCCTACGAGCAGTACTTC.